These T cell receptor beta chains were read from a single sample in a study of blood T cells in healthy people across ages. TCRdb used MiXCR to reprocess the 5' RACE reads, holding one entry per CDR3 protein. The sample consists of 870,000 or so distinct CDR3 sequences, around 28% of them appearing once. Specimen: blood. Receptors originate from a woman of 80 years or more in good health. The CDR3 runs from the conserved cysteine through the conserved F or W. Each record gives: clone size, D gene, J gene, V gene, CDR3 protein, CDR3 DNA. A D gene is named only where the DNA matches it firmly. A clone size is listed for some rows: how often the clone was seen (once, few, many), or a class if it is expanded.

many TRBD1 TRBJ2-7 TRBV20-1 CSASQGQTVTYEQYF TGCAGTGCTAGCCAGGGACAGACGGTGACCTACGAGCAGTACTTC
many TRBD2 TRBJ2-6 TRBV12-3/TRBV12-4 CASSSQRGAGANVLTF TGTGCCAGCAGTTCCCAGCGGGGGGCTGGGGCCAACGTCCTGACTTTC
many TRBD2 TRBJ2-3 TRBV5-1 CASTRAGVSTDTQYF TGCGCCAGCACCCGTGCGGGGGTTAGCACAGATACGCAGTATTTT
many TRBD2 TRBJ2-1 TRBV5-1 CASNGGGQYNEQFF TGCGCCAGCAACGGGGGGGGGCAATATAATGAGCAGTTCTTC
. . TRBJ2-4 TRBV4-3 CASSQDLQAWGLAKNIQYF TGCGCCAGCAGCCAAGATCTCCAGGCCTGGGGACTAGCCAAAAACATTCAGTACTTC
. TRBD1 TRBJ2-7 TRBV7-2 CASSPGDRGGGEQYF TGTGCCAGCAGCCCCGGCGACAGGGGAGGTGGTGAGCAGTACTTC
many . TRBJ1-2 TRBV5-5 CASSFAGTTNYGYTF TGTGCCAGCAGCTTTGCCGGGACAACTAACTATGGCTACACCTTC
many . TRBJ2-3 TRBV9 CASSPSQGYTDTQYF TGTGCCAGCAGCCCATCACAGGGTTACACAGATACGCAGTATTTT
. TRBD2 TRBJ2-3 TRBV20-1 CSARSLSSGGARTQYF TGCAGTGCTAGATCCCTCTCTAGCGGGGGGGCGCGTACGCAGTATTTT
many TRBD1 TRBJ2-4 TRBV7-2 CASRPETGISLAKNIQYF TGTGCCAGTCGGCCCGAGACAGGGATAAGTTTAGCCAAAAACATTCAGTACTTC
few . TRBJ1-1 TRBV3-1 CASSPPKGDTEAFF TGTGCCAGCAGCCCCCCAAAGGGCGACACTGAAGCTTTCTTT
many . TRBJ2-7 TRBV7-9 CASSSTGFDEQYF TGTGCCAGCAGCTCTACAGGGTTCGACGAGCAGTACTTC
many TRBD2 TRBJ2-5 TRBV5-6 CASSLAWGSGASQETQYF TGTGCCAGCAGCTTGGCCTGGGGTAGCGGGGCGTCCCAAGAGACCCAGTACTTC
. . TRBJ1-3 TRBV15 CVTSSDSGNTIYF TGTGTCACCAGCTCCGACAGTGGAAACACCATATATTTT
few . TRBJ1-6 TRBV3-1 CASSQAGGRNSPLHF TGTGCCAGCAGCCAGGCCGGGGGAAGGAATTCACCCCTCCACTTT
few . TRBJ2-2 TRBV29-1 CSVEGLWGNTGELFF TGCAGCGTTGAGGGTCTTTGGGGGAACACCGGGGAGCTGTTTTTT
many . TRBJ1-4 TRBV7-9 CASSLREKLFF TGTGCCAGCAGCTTACGTGAAAAACTGTTTTTT
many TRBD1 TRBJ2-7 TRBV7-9 CASSGGTGAFYEQYF TGTGCCAGCAGCGGGGGGACAGGGGCCTTCTACGAGCAGTACTTC
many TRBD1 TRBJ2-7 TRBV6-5 CASSPSGTGYYEQYF TGTGCCAGCAGTCCCTCCGGGACAGGGTACTACGAGCAGTACTTC
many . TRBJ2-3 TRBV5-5 CASTSASTDTQYF TGTGCCAGCACAAGCGCTAGCACAGATACGCAGTATTTT
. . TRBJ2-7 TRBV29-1 CSVTDPGHYYEQYF TGCAGCGTCACAGATCCGGGACACTATTACGAGCAGTACTTC
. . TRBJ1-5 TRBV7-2 CASGGSNQPQHF TGTGCCAGCGGAGGGAGCAATCAGCCCCAGCATTTT
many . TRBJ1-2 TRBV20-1 CSALGGGGDYGYTF TGCAGTGCCCTCGGTGGGGGTGGCGACTATGGCTACACCTTC
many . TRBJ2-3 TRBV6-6 CASSLGLLSTDTQYF TGTGCCAGCAGTCTTGGACTACTTAGCACAGATACGCAGTATTTT
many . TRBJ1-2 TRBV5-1 CASSLVLDYGYTF TGCGCCAGCAGCTTGGTCCTGGACTATGGCTACACCTTC
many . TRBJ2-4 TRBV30 CAWSALTPRLAKNIQYF TGTGCCTGGAGTGCCTTGACCCCAAGACTAGCCAAAAACATTCAGTACTTC
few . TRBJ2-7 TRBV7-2 CASSLDGLNEQYF TGTGCCAGCAGCTTAGACGGACTCAATGAGCAGTACTTC
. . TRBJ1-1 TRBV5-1 CASSSMDRNTEAFF TGCGCCAGCAGCTCCATGGACAGGAACACTGAAGCTTTCTTT
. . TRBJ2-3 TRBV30 CAWSVRVKDTQYF TGTGCCTGGAGTGTAAGGGTAAAGGATACGCAGTATTTT
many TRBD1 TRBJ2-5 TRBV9 CASSVAPRGQETQYF TGTGCCAGCAGCGTAGCCCCCAGGGGGCAAGAGACCCAGTACTTC
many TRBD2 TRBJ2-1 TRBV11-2 CASSLEGRWVAGGAASYNEQFF TGTGCCAGCAGCTTAGAGGGTCGTTGGGTAGCGGGGGGGGCGGCCTCCTACAATGAGCAGTTCTTC